These T cell receptor beta chains were read from a single sample in a study of blood T cell repertoires in COVID-19. Measured with immunoSEQ multiplex PCR; TCRdb has only the in-frame clones, and not every one. The data show a few hundred thousand clones, 86% seen once. The specimen sequenced was peripheral blood. These receptor sequences come from a young man who had recovered from COVID-19. The CDR3 runs from the conserved cysteine through the conserved F or W. The D gene is left open where the match is weak. Part of the rows lack a size; the others show once, few, many or a class for expanded clones.

j_gene,abundance,v_gene,len,d_gene,CDR3nt,CDR3aa
TRBJ1-5,.,TRBV18,13,.,TGTGCCAGCTCACCAGAGAGGAGACAGCCCCAGCATTTT,CASSPERRQPQHF
TRBJ2-5,.,TRBV7-7,14,.,TGTGCCAGCAGCGAACTCGGCGGGACTCCCCCCCAGTACTTC,CASSELGGTPPQYF
TRBJ2-3,.,TRBV9,16,TRBD2,TGTGCCAGCAGCGCTACTCTAGCGGGGGCGCCGGATACGCAGTATTTT,CASSATLAGAPDTQYF
TRBJ2-1,.,TRBV5-1,12,.,TGCGCCAGAGGGACTCCCGACAATGAGCAGTTCTTC,CARGTPDNEQFF
TRBJ2-3,.,TRBV20-1,15,TRBD2,TGCAGTGCTAGTCGGGGGGGGCTTAGCACAGATACGCAGTATTTT,CSASRGGLSTDTQYF
TRBJ2-5,.,TRBV5-1,13,.,TGCGCCAGCAGCTTGGCGGGGTTGGGGACCCAGTACTTC,CASSLAGLGTQYF
TRBJ1-2,once,TRBV9,14,TRBD1,TGTGCCAGCAGCCCGCGGACAGGGGCATATGGCTACACCTTC,CASSPRTGAYGYTF
TRBJ2-3,.,TRBV21-1,17,.,TGTGCCAGCAGCAAAGGGGCAGGGACAGGGCCGGCAGATACGCAGTATTTT,CASSKGAGTGPADTQYF
TRBJ2-7,.,TRBV6-5,15,TRBD1,TGTGCCAGCAGTTACTCCGCAGGGGGCTTTCACGAGCAGTACTTC,CASSYSAGGFHEQYF
TRBJ2-5,.,TRBV2,13,.,TGTGCCAGCAGAATGGGGGGTTGGGAGACCCAGTACTTC,CASRMGGWETQYF
TRBJ2-2,.,TRBV4-1,17,TRBD2,TGCGCCAGCAGCCAGGCCCTAGCGGGGGGGCTCACCGGGGAGCTGTTTTTT,CASSQALAGGLTGELFF
TRBJ2-7,once,TRBV6-5,15,TRBD1,TGTGCCAGCCGTCAGGGACAGGGGGCTTACCTGGAGCAGTACTTC,CASRQGQGAYLEQYF
TRBJ1-1,.,TRBV2,15,.,TGTGCCAGCAGTGAAGGGTCGGGGGGACCTCCACTAGCTTTCTTT,CASSEGSGGPPLAFF
TRBJ2-2,few,TRBV5-1,12,.,TGCGCCAGCAGCTCAAATAGCGGGGAGCTGTTTTTT,CASSSNSGELFF
TRBJ1-1,.,TRBV9,13,.,TGTGCCAGCAGCGTATCGGGGGGCACTGAAGCTTTCTTT,CASSVSGGTEAFF
TRBJ2-7,few,TRBV6-1,13,TRBD1,TGTGCCAGCAGTGAAGGGACAGGGAACGAGCAGTACTTC,CASSEGTGNEQYF
TRBJ1-5,.,TRBV5-1,14,TRBD1,TGCGCCAGCAGCCCAGACAGGGGGGATCAGCCCCAGCATTTT,CASSPDRGDQPQHF
TRBJ2-7,.,TRBV10-2,12,.,TGCGCCAGCGGGCAGGGTTTCTACGAGCAGTACTTC,CASGQGFYEQYF
TRBJ1-6,.,TRBV6-4,14,TRBD1,TGTGCCAGCAGCCGGGACAGGGGAAATTCACCCCTCCACTTT,CASSRDRGNSPLHF
TRBJ2-7,.,TRBV10-3,14,.,TGTGCCATCAGTGGAGAGGGTGGCGAGAACGAGCAGTACTTC,CAISGEGGENEQYF
TRBJ2-2,.,TRBV18,14,.,TGTGCCAGCTCAGGGCAGGGCATCACCGGGGAGCTGTTTTTT,CASSGQGITGELFF
TRBJ1-4,.,TRBV7-2,15,.,TGTGCCAGCAGCAACCGCGGAGGTTCTAGAGAAAAACTGTTTTTT,CASSNRGGSREKLFF
TRBJ1-1,.,TRBV12-3/TRBV12-4,12,.,TGTGCCGTACATGGGCAGGGCAGAGCAGCTTTCTTT,CAVHGQGRAAFF
TRBJ1-2,.,TRBV3-1/TRBV3-2,15,.,TGTGCCAGCAGCCACCCCGTGGGGGGGCCGGGCGGCTACACCTTC,CASSHPVGGPGGYTF
TRBJ1-2,.,TRBV5-4,15,.,TGTGCCAGCAGCTTGGCTCTACAGAACCCCTATGGCTACACCTTC,CASSLALQNPYGYTF
TRBJ1-1,.,TRBV18,15,TRBD1,TGTGCCAGCTCAAATAACAGGGGAAGGGGAACTGAAGCTTTCTTT,CASSNNRGRGTEAFF
TRBJ1-2,once,TRBV3-1/TRBV3-2,13,TRBD1,TGTGCCAGCGTCGGGACAGGGGGCGATGGCTACACCTTC,CASVGTGGDGYTF
TRBJ2-7,few,TRBV5-8,9,.,TGTGCCAGCGCCCGGACGGGAGACTTC,CASARTGDF
TRBJ2-3,.,TRBV19,17,TRBD2,TGTGCCAGTGGGCCGATCGGGACTAGCAAAAGCACAGATACGCAGTATTTT,CASGPIGTSKSTDTQYF
TRBJ2-2,.,TRBV7-7,15,.,TGTGCCAGCAGCTTAGCAGGGGTGGACACCGGGGAGCTGTTTTTT,CASSLAGVDTGELFF
TRBJ2-1,.,TRBV19,15,TRBD1,TGTGCCAGCAGGACAGGGGAGAGCTCCTACAATGAGCAGTTCTTC,CASRTGESSYNEQFF
TRBJ2-7,.,TRBV29-1,11,TRBD1,TGCAGCGGGACAGGGAACAACGAGCAGTACTTC,CSGTGNNEQYF
TRBJ1-5,.,TRBV6-5,14,TRBD1,TGTGCCAGCAGGTTAGGGGGCCACAATCAGCCCCAGCATTTT,CASRLGGHNQPQHF
TRBJ1-1,.,TRBV7-6,16,.,TGTGCCAGCAGCTCTACTCCCCAGGGGCGGAACACTGAAGCTTTCTTT,CASSSTPQGRNTEAFF
TRBJ2-5,.,TRBV3-1/TRBV3-2,15,TRBD1,TGTGCCAGCAGCCTGATTCACAGGGGGGTAGAGACCCAGTACTTC,CASSLIHRGVETQYF
TRBJ2-3,.,TRBV9,22,.,TGTGCCAGCAGCGTGCTTCCAACCGGAGCAGGGAAGGGCAGGTCAGCTTGGGATACGCAGTATTTT,CASSVLPTGAGKGRSAWDTQYF
TRBJ1-1,.,TRBV21-1,18,.,TGTGCCAGCAGCAACCGACAGGGTGTAGAAGGATTCCTGGCTGAAGCTTTCTTT,CASSNRQGVEGFLAEAFF
TRBJ1-5,.,TRBV14,13,.,TGTGCCAGCAGCCAAAGGGAACACGGGGCCCAGCATTTT,CASSQREHGAQHF
TRBJ2-5,.,TRBV5-1,15,.,TGCGCCAGCAGCTCCCAGGGTGCAGGCCAAGAGACCCAGTACTTC,CASSSQGAGQETQYF
TRBJ2-1,once,TRBV5-1,14,.,TGCGCCAGCAGCTTGGAGGGGCATTCCAATGAGCAGTTCTTC,CASSLEGHSNEQFF
TRBJ1-2,.,TRBV27,13,TRBD1,TGTGCCAGCAGCTACCCAGGGGGCTATGGCTACACCTTC,CASSYPGGYGYTF
TRBJ2-5,few,TRBV5-4,14,.,TGTGCCAGCAGCTACCCCCGGGGGCAAGAGACCCAGTACTTC,CASSYPRGQETQYF
TRBJ1-6,.,TRBV28,17,.,TGTGCCAGCAGGGGGGGGGACACCCACTCCTATAATTCACCCCTCCACTTT,CASRGGDTHSYNSPLHF
TRBJ1-4,.,TRBV12-3/TRBV12-4,12,.,TGTGCCAGCAGTCCCCTTATGGAAAAACTGTTTTTT,CASSPLMEKLFF
TRBJ1-2,.,TRBV27,14,.,TGTGCCAGCAGTCTACAGACCCCCCTTGACGGCTACACCTTC,CASSLQTPLDGYTF
TRBJ1-2,.,TRBV27,15,TRBD1,TGTGCCAGCAGTTGGGCCGGGACAGGGGGCTATGGCTACACCTTC,CASSWAGTGGYGYTF
TRBJ2-1,.,TRBV10-2,15,.,TGCGCCAGCAGTACGCGGCGGGGACAGAACAATGAGCAGTTCTTC,CASSTRRGQNNEQFF
TRBJ1-2,.,TRBV29-1,11,.,TGCAGCGTTGAATCGGGGTATGACTACACCTTC,CSVESGYDYTF
TRBJ2-1,.,TRBV7-9,16,TRBD2,TGTGCCAGCAGCCCAGGCACTAGCGGGTTCTACAATGAGCAGTTCTTC,CASSPGTSGFYNEQFF
TRBJ2-1,.,TRBV5-8,18,TRBD2,TGTGCCAGCAGCCCAGGACTGGTAGCGGGGAGCTCCTACAATGAGCAGTTCTTC,CASSPGLVAGSSYNEQFF
TRBJ1-1,.,TRBV19,16,.,TGTGCCTGCGGCGGCGGGTCAACGTTGCCCGGCACTGAAGCTTTCTTT,CACGGGSTLPGTEAFF
TRBJ2-3,.,TRBV11-2,12,.,TGTGCCAGCAGCCCCTACCTTCCCTCGCAGTATTTT,CASSPYLPSQYF
TRBJ2-5,.,TRBV14,13,.,TGTGCCAGCAGCCAAGAGGCAGAAGAGACCCAGTACTTC,CASSQEAEETQYF
TRBJ2-3,.,TRBV19,16,TRBD2,TGTGCCACCCTGCCCGGAGCTAGCGGGGGGGCAGATACGCAGTATTTT,CATLPGASGGADTQYF
TRBJ2-7,.,TRBV5-1,16,TRBD1,TGCGCCAGCAGCCATCCGAAGCAGGGACAGATCTACGAGCAGTACTTC,CASSHPKQGQIYEQYF